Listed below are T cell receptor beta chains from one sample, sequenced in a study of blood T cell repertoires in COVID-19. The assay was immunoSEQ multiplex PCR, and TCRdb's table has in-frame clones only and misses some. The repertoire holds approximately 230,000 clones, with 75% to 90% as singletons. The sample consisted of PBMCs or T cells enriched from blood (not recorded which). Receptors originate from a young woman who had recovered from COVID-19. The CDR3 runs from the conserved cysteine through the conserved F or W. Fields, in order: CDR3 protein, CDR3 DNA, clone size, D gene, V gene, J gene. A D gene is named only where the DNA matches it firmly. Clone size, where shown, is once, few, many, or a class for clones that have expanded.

CDR3aa: CASSPIQGGAYEQYF; CDR3nt: TGTGCCAGCAGCCCCATTCAAGGGGGCGCCTACGAGCAGTACTTC; abundance: NA; d_gene: TRBD1; v_gene: TRBV28; j_gene: TRBJ2-7
CDR3aa: CASTSGRESTGELFF; CDR3nt: TGTGCCAGCACGAGCGGGAGGGAGAGCACCGGGGAGCTGTTTTTT; abundance: NA; d_gene: TRBD2; v_gene: TRBV6-5; j_gene: TRBJ2-2
CDR3aa: CASLGDSYNEQFF; CDR3nt: TGTGCCAGCCTCGGAGACTCCTACAATGAGCAGTTCTTC; abundance: NA; d_gene: NA; v_gene: TRBV19; j_gene: TRBJ2-1
CDR3aa: CASSPSGLAEKGFF; CDR3nt: TGTGCCAGCTCACCATCCGGACTAGCGGAGAAGGGGTTCTTC; abundance: NA; d_gene: TRBD2; v_gene: TRBV18; j_gene: TRBJ2-1
CDR3aa: CASSFLRFRDRVNEKLFF; CDR3nt: TGTGCCAGCAGTTTTCTTAGATTCCGGGACAGGGTCAACGAAAAACTGTTTTTT; abundance: NA; d_gene: TRBD1; v_gene: TRBV28; j_gene: TRBJ1-4
CDR3aa: CSASMTALAGGRDTQYF; CDR3nt: TGCAGTGCTAGTATGACGGCTTTAGCGGGAGGTAGAGATACGCAGTATTTT; abundance: NA; d_gene: TRBD2; v_gene: TRBV20-1; j_gene: TRBJ2-3
CDR3aa: CASSLHGRANTGELFF; CDR3nt: TGTGCCAGCAGTTTGCACGGGAGGGCGAACACCGGGGAGCTGTTTTTT; abundance: NA; d_gene: TRBD2; v_gene: TRBV27; j_gene: TRBJ2-2
CDR3aa: CAWRELGRDTGELFF; CDR3nt: TGTGCCTGGAGAGAATTAGGCAGGGACACCGGGGAGCTGTTTTTT; abundance: NA; d_gene: NA; v_gene: TRBV30; j_gene: TRBJ2-2
CDR3aa: CAGAGFEEKLFF; CDR3nt: TGTGCCGGGGCGGGGTTTGAGGAAAAACTGTTTTTT; abundance: once; d_gene: NA; v_gene: TRBV2; j_gene: TRBJ1-4
CDR3aa: CASSFNNQPQHF; CDR3nt: TGTGCCAGCAGCTTCAACAATCAGCCCCAGCATTTT; abundance: NA; d_gene: NA; v_gene: TRBV7-2; j_gene: TRBJ1-5
CDR3aa: CATSGGGTSGRAKRGEQFF; CDR3nt: TGTGCCACCAGCGGTGGGGGGACTAGCGGGAGGGCCAAAAGGGGGGAGCAGTTCTTC; abundance: NA; d_gene: TRBD2; v_gene: TRBV15; j_gene: TRBJ2-1
CDR3aa: CASNDRVGTGELFF; CDR3nt: TGTGCCAGCAACGACAGGGTGGGAACCGGGGAGCTGTTTTTT; abundance: NA; d_gene: TRBD1; v_gene: TRBV27; j_gene: TRBJ2-2
CDR3aa: CASSPSWRTYEQYF; CDR3nt: TGTGCCAGCAGCCCGAGCTGGCGGACCTACGAGCAGTACTTC; abundance: NA; d_gene: NA; v_gene: TRBV2; j_gene: TRBJ2-7
CDR3aa: CASRTGAVQPQHF; CDR3nt: TGTGCCAGCAGGACAGGGGCCGTCCAGCCCCAGCATTTT; abundance: NA; d_gene: TRBD1; v_gene: TRBV2; j_gene: TRBJ1-5
CDR3aa: CASRLTGVFRDTQYF; CDR3nt: TGTGCCAGCAGGTTAACAGGGGTCTTCAGGGATACGCAGTATTTT; abundance: NA; d_gene: TRBD1; v_gene: TRBV27; j_gene: TRBJ2-3
CDR3aa: CASIPGQSSGNTIYF; CDR3nt: TGTGCCAGCATCCCAGGGCAAAGCTCTGGAAACACCATATATTTT; abundance: once; d_gene: NA; v_gene: TRBV2; j_gene: TRBJ1-3
CDR3aa: CAWSSGTGGTEAFF; CDR3nt: TGTGCCTGGAGTTCCGGGACAGGGGGCACTGAAGCTTTCTTT; abundance: NA; d_gene: TRBD1; v_gene: TRBV30; j_gene: TRBJ1-1
CDR3aa: CASSSGTAFGYTF; CDR3nt: TGTGCCAGCAGCTCCGGGACAGCATTTGGCTACACCTTC; abundance: NA; d_gene: TRBD1; v_gene: TRBV6-5; j_gene: TRBJ1-2
CDR3aa: CASSRPRGLAFSWEQFF; CDR3nt: TGTGCCAGCAGCCGTCCCCGGGGACTAGCGTTTTCATGGGAGCAGTTCTTC; abundance: NA; d_gene: TRBD2; v_gene: TRBV3-1/TRBV3-2; j_gene: TRBJ2-1
CDR3aa: CASSVERTRGGYTF; CDR3nt: TGTGCCAGCAGCGTAGAACGGACCAGGGGTGGCTACACCTTC; abundance: NA; d_gene: NA; v_gene: TRBV9; j_gene: TRBJ1-2
CDR3aa: CASAPAGSGNTIYF; CDR3nt: TGTGCCAGCGCCCCAGCGGGTTCTGGAAACACCATATATTTT; abundance: NA; d_gene: NA; v_gene: TRBV19; j_gene: TRBJ1-3
CDR3aa: CASSLQGWMNTEAFF; CDR3nt: TGTGCCAGCAGCTTACAGGGGTGGATGAACACTGAAGCTTTCTTT; abundance: NA; d_gene: NA; v_gene: TRBV11-2; j_gene: TRBJ1-1
CDR3aa: CASSRPQASTDTQYF; CDR3nt: TGTGCCAGCAGCCGCCCCCAGGCTAGCACAGATACGCAGTATTTT; abundance: NA; d_gene: NA; v_gene: TRBV7-2; j_gene: TRBJ2-3
CDR3aa: CASSRQGRETQYF; CDR3nt: TGTGCCAGCAGCCGACAGGGCAGAGAGACCCAGTACTTC; abundance: NA; d_gene: TRBD1; v_gene: TRBV7-3; j_gene: TRBJ2-5
CDR3aa: CASSFRRANQPQHF; CDR3nt: TGTGCCAGCAGTTTTCGGCGGGCGAATCAGCCCCAGCATTTT; abundance: NA; d_gene: NA; v_gene: TRBV28; j_gene: TRBJ1-5
CDR3aa: CASSLRGTSASSYEQYF; CDR3nt: TGTGCCAGCAGCTTGAGGGGGACTAGCGCGAGCTCCTACGAGCAGTACTTC; abundance: NA; d_gene: TRBD2; v_gene: TRBV7-8; j_gene: TRBJ2-7
CDR3aa: CASRGGWVSGNTIYF; CDR3nt: TGTGCCAGCAGGGGAGGCTGGGTCTCTGGAAACACCATATATTTT; abundance: NA; d_gene: NA; v_gene: TRBV28; j_gene: TRBJ1-3
CDR3aa: CASSDRVAGNTIYF; CDR3nt: TGTGCCAGCAGTGACAGGGTTGCTGGAAACACCATATATTTT; abundance: NA; d_gene: NA; v_gene: TRBV2; j_gene: TRBJ1-3
CDR3aa: CASSLTTGGSQPQHF; CDR3nt: TGCGCCAGCAGCTTGACGACAGGGGGCTCTCAGCCCCAGCATTTT; abundance: few; d_gene: TRBD1; v_gene: TRBV5-1; j_gene: TRBJ1-5
CDR3aa: CAISESLLNQPQHF; CDR3nt: TGTGCCATCAGTGAGTCGCTACTGAATCAGCCCCAGCATTTT; abundance: NA; d_gene: NA; v_gene: TRBV10-3; j_gene: TRBJ1-5
CDR3aa: CASSFSRNEQFF; CDR3nt: TGTGCCAGCAGCTTTAGTCGTAATGAGCAGTTCTTC; abundance: NA; d_gene: NA; v_gene: TRBV7-2; j_gene: TRBJ2-1
CDR3aa: CASSLTPEAYNEQFF; CDR3nt: TGTGCCAGCAGTCTTACCCCGGAGGCCTACAATGAGCAGTTCTTC; abundance: NA; d_gene: NA; v_gene: TRBV28; j_gene: TRBJ2-1
CDR3aa: CASSRAGTANEKLFF; CDR3nt: TGTGCCAGCAGTCGAGCTGGGACAGCTAATGAAAAACTGTTTTTT; abundance: NA; d_gene: TRBD1; v_gene: TRBV28; j_gene: TRBJ1-4
CDR3aa: CAITQGMNTEAFF; CDR3nt: TGTGCCATCACGCAGGGGATGAACACTGAAGCTTTCTTT; abundance: NA; d_gene: NA; v_gene: TRBV10-3; j_gene: TRBJ1-1
CDR3aa: CASSQETGRGDEQFF; CDR3nt: TGCGCCAGCAGCCAAGAAACAGGGAGAGGCGATGAGCAGTTCTTC; abundance: NA; d_gene: NA; v_gene: TRBV4-3; j_gene: TRBJ2-1
CDR3aa: CASSLDRDQPQHF; CDR3nt: TGTGCCAGCAGCTTAGACAGGGATCAGCCCCAGCATTTT; abundance: NA; d_gene: NA; v_gene: TRBV7-8; j_gene: TRBJ1-5
CDR3aa: CASIHAGGLNTEAFF; CDR3nt: TGTGCCAGTATCCATGCAGGGGGTTTGAACACTGAAGCTTTCTTT; abundance: few; d_gene: TRBD1; v_gene: TRBV19; j_gene: TRBJ1-1
CDR3aa: CASSYGSSGGTQYF; CDR3nt: TGTGCCAGCAGTTACGGGAGTAGCGGCGGTACGCAGTATTTT; abundance: NA; d_gene: NA; v_gene: TRBV6-6; j_gene: TRBJ2-3
CDR3aa: CASSLALAGYNEQFF; CDR3nt: TGTGCCAGCAGCTTGGCCCTAGCGGGATACAATGAGCAGTTCTTC; abundance: NA; d_gene: TRBD2; v_gene: TRBV5-6; j_gene: TRBJ2-1
CDR3aa: CASSQDRSSYNEQFF; CDR3nt: TGTGCCAGCAGCCAAGACAGGAGCTCCTACAATGAGCAGTTCTTC; abundance: NA; d_gene: NA; v_gene: TRBV7-6; j_gene: TRBJ2-1
CDR3aa: CASSFTGVEGQPQHF; CDR3nt: TGCGCCAGCAGCTTCACAGGGGTAGAAGGCCAGCCCCAGCATTTT; abundance: NA; d_gene: TRBD1; v_gene: TRBV5-1; j_gene: TRBJ1-5
CDR3aa: CASSSYTGELFF; CDR3nt: TGTGCCAGCAGCTCCTACACCGGGGAGCTGTTTTTT; abundance: few; d_gene: NA; v_gene: TRBV7-3; j_gene: TRBJ2-2
CDR3aa: CASSQQRTSAFF; CDR3nt: TGTGCCAGCAGCCAACAGAGGACTTCGGCTTTCTTT; abundance: NA; d_gene: NA; v_gene: TRBV7-2; j_gene: TRBJ1-1
CDR3aa: CASQADRELYNEQFF; CDR3nt: TGTGCCAGCCAGGCGGACAGAGAGTTATACAATGAGCAGTTCTTC; abundance: NA; d_gene: NA; v_gene: TRBV27; j_gene: TRBJ2-1
CDR3aa: CASSPQGSIYEQYF; CDR3nt: TGTGCCAGCAGTCCACAGGGGTCAATTTACGAGCAGTACTTC; abundance: NA; d_gene: TRBD1; v_gene: TRBV28; j_gene: TRBJ2-7
CDR3aa: CASSALAGYQQYF; CDR3nt: TGTGCCAGCAGCGCACTAGCGGGATATCAGCAGTACTTC; abundance: few; d_gene: TRBD2; v_gene: TRBV7-3; j_gene: TRBJ2-7
CDR3aa: CASSYGSEAFF; CDR3nt: TGTGCCAGCAGTTACGGCAGTGAAGCTTTCTTT; abundance: NA; d_gene: NA; v_gene: TRBV6-5; j_gene: TRBJ1-1
CDR3aa: CASTGGFAEAFF; CDR3nt: TGTGCCAGCACTGGGGGGTTTGCTGAAGCTTTCTTT; abundance: NA; d_gene: NA; v_gene: TRBV25-1; j_gene: TRBJ1-1
CDR3aa: CVLEGVGGKGYNEQFF; CDR3nt: TGTGTCTTAGAAGGCGTGGGAGGAAAGGGCTACAATGAGCAGTTCTTC; abundance: once; d_gene: NA; v_gene: TRBV19; j_gene: TRBJ2-1
CDR3aa: CASSPGRGPTRPQHF; CDR3nt: TGTGCCAGCAGCCCGGGGCGGGGGCCGACGCGGCCCCAGCATTTT; abundance: NA; d_gene: NA; v_gene: TRBV28; j_gene: TRBJ1-5